The 5 T cell receptor beta chains below all came from one sample that was sequenced in a study of T cells in Graves' hyperthyroidism and ophthalmopathy. TCR beta CDR3 regions were amplified from RNA. A first-round RT-PCR of the TCR CDR3 used the HTBI primer set. TCRdb reprocessed the multiplex PCR reads with MiXCR, giving one entry per CDR3 protein. The sample shows 300,000 to 350,000 distinct CDR3 sequences, under 25% of them seen only once. Sequenced: blood. Receptors were obtained from a woman in her forties or fifties with Graves' hyperthyroidism.

This clonotype was found many times. This sequence joins TRBV20-1 and TRBJ2-3; 9 bases are a match to TRBD2. Germline CDR1 DFQATT, CDR2 SNEGSKA (reference sequence). This CDR3 comprises 14 residues. The V segment lost 6 bases and the J segment 3 bases; nucleotides outside the gene matches: 7. For the CDR3, the DNA is TGCAGTGCCGTAGCGGGAGCAAGGACAGATACGCAGTATTTT. Its translation is CSAVAGARTDTQYF.

This clonotype has more than one count but fewer than ten. The chain combines TRBV18 with TRBJ1-3; 10 bases align to TRBD1. This CDR3 is built from 17 residues. Germline CDR1 KGHSH, CDR2 LQKENI. Trimming took 4 bases from V and 0 from J; bases not matched to a gene: 6. CDR3 sequence reads: CASSRTGTGDSGNTIYF. CDR3 in DNA: TGTGCCAGCTCACGAACCGGGACAGGGGACTCTGGAAACACCATATATTTT.

In its sample, this clonotype was seen many times. The chain has TRBV2 and TRBJ1-6, with D maybe TRBD1 (5 bases). The CDR3 is made up of 16 amino acids. The germline CDR1 and CDR2 sequences are SNHLY and FYNNEI. Deletions cut 2 bases from V and 6 bases from J, with 14 bases between. CDR3 sequence: CASSEYPVGGNSPLHF. The CDR3 DNA reads as TGTGCCAGCAGTGAATATCCCGTTGGGGGTAATTCACCCCTCCACTTT. The full variable domain, with the rest looked up from reference TRBV2 and TRBJ1-6, is EPEVTQTPSHQVTQMGQEVILRCVPISNHLYFYWYRQILGQKVEFLVSFYNNEISEKSEIFDDQFSVERPDGSNFTLKIRSTKLEDSAMYFCASSEYPVGGNSPLHFGNGTRLTVT.

This chain uses TRBV6-1 with TRBJ1-1; D possibly corresponds to TRBD1 (5 bases). Germline V gene sequence: CDR1 MNHNS, CDR2 SASEGT. V dropped 1 base and J dropped 6 bases, with 12 bases sitting between them. This CDR3 contains 14 residues. CDR3 nucleotides: TGTGCCAGCAGTGAAGAACCAGGGCTCCCTGAAGCTTTCTTT. This encodes CASSEEPGLPEAFF.

This clonotype was observed many times. The CDR3 nucleotides are TGCAGTGCTAGAGATTTTGGTGGGCTAGCGGGCCGAGCCTACGAGCAGTACTTC. It codes for CSARDFGGLAGRAYEQYF. The rearrangement uses TRBV20-1 and TRBJ2-7; 8 bases agree with TRBD2. Germline loops: CDR1 DFQATT, CDR2 SNEGSKA (reference sequence). There are 18 residues in the CDR3. The V gene end was trimmed by 0 bases and the J gene end by 2 bases; junction bases not matched to a gene: 15.